The clone carrying this TCR beta chain occurred a few times. This sample is drawn from a study of T cells in tumors after PD-1 blockade. The wider study: A subset received ongoing vismodegib 150 mg daily alongside anti-PD-1 therapy.

Sequenced by immunoSEQ multiplex PCR; TCRdb stores in-frame clones only, minus some. The sample lists roughly 14,000 clones; 80% to 85% were seen once. CDR3 length: 18 residues. CDR1 is MDHEN and CDR2 is SYDVKM in the germline V gene. V dropped 8 bases and J dropped 1; count of bases not matched to a gene: 15. The sample was PBMCs, taken after anti-PD-1 treatment. The chain is built from TRBV28 and TRBJ2-1, with 9 nucleotides matching TRBD2. This clonotype was sampled from a human donor with basal cell carcinoma. The CDR3 loop is CASGGLAGVQNSYNEQFF. The CDR3 DNA reads TGTGCCAGCGGGGGTTTAGCGGGAGTCCAGAATTCCTACAATGAGCAGTTCTTC. The whole variable domain, remainder taken from reference TRBV28 and TRBJ2-1, is DVKVTQSSRYLVKRTGEKVFLECVQDMDHENMFWYRQDPGLGLRLIYFSYDVKMKEKGDIPEGYSVSREKKERFSLILESASTNQTSMYLCASGGLAGVQNSYNEQFFGPGTRLTVL.